This entry lists 17 T cell receptor beta chains sequenced from one sample in a study of T cells in localized non-small cell lung cancer (TCRdb year 2020). The library was prepared using the immunoSEQ multiplex PCR assay. The table comes from immuneACCESS by way of TCRdb, which keeps in-frame sequences with V and J called. Part of the clones is missing from these tables; in studies checked, under half for an unresolved V gene and the rest for unknown reasons. Across this sample there are tens of thousands of clones, with 78% seen only once. In total, the top ten clones hold 33% of the sample. Here the sequenced sample was peripheral blood, taken before any cancer treatment. These receptors originate from a male donor older than 55 with stage II squamous cell lung carcinoma.

The chain combines TRBV6-5 with TRBJ1-1; D possibly corresponds to TRBD1 (6 bases). The CDR3 is 14 amino acids. The ends were cut back, 5 bases at V and 3 bases at J, with 13 bases in the middle. Germline V CDR1 and CDR2: MNHEY, SVGAGI. For the CDR3, the DNA is TGTGCCAGCAGTGTCCACAGGGAGGACACTGAAGCTTTCTTT. Protein product: CASSVHREDTEAFF.

The CDR3 is CASRGGTYEQYF. Written as DNA, the CDR3 is TGTGCCAGCAGGGGTGGAACCTACGAGCAGTACTTC. This chain uses TRBV2 with TRBJ2-7, with D unresolved. Trimming stripped 6 bases from V and 2 bases from J, with 8 bases between. Per germline, CDR1 SNHLY and CDR2 FYNNEI. The CDR3 has 12 residues. Combining the CDR3 with reference TRBV2 and TRBJ2-7 gives the whole variable domain EPEVTQTPSHQVTQMGQEVILRCVPISNHLYFYWYRQILGQKVEFLVSFYNNEISEKSEIFDDQFSVERPDGSNFTLKIRSTKLEDSAMYFCASRGGTYEQYFGPGTRLTVT.

This chain links TRBV19 with TRBJ2-7; tentative D call: TRBD2 (5 bases). The V end lost 5 bases, the J end lost 6 bases, and 17 bases lay between the germline ends. Germline loops: CDR1 LNHDA, CDR2 SQIVND (reference sequence). The CDR3 contains 14 residues. Here the CDR3 DNA reads TGTGCCAGTAGTCTCCGGGATTCCTACGGCGAGCAGTACTTC. This codes for CASSLRDSYGEQYF.

V gene TRBV29-1 combines with J gene TRBJ2-5; TRBD1 matches 8 bases. There are 15 residues in the CDR3. J was trimmed by 0 bases and V by 7 bases; bases with no gene match: 10. Germline lookup yields CDR1 SQVTM and CDR2 ANQGSEA. CDR3 loop: CSATSGQVYQETQYF. As DNA, the CDR3 is TGCAGCGCGACTTCGGGACAGGTATACCAAGAGACCCAGTACTTC.

The chain carries TRBV7-9 and TRBJ1-1, with D possibly being TRBD1 (6 bases). Per germline, CDR1 SEHNR and CDR2 FQNEAQ (reference sequence). V was cut by 4 bases and J by 0 bases, with 12 bases left in between. This CDR3 comprises 15 residues. CDR3 in amino acids: CASSSRGGLNTEAFF. In nucleotides, the CDR3 is TGTGCCAGCAGCTCGAGGGGGGGACTGAACACTGAAGCTTTCTTT. Supplemented by reference TRBV7-9 and TRBJ1-1, the full variable domain reads DTGVSQNPRHKITKRGQNVTFRCDPISEHNRLYWYRQTLGQGPEFLTYFQNEAQLEKSRLLSDRFSAERPKGSFSTLEIQRTEQGDSAMYLCASSSRGGLNTEAFFGQGTRLTVV.

J is TRBJ2-1 and V is TRBV6-1; D is uncertain. From germline, CDR1 is MNHNS and CDR2 SASEGT. The germline V and J ends were trimmed by 0 bases and 2 bases, with 5 bases remaining between them. The CDR3 runs 14 residues. CDR3 sequence reads: CASSEAGTYNEQFF. In nucleotides, the CDR3 is TGTGCCAGCAGTGAAGCGGGGACCTACAATGAGCAGTTCTTC.

This clone occurred once. The genes are TRBV7-2 and TRBJ2-2; TRBD1 is a possible D gene (6 bases). There are 14 residues in the CDR3. Trimming took off 4 bases at V and 1 base at J, with 7 bases between the two ends. Germline V gene sequence: CDR1 SGHTA, CDR2 FQGNSA. The CDR3 sequence is CASSWGQNTGELFF. For the CDR3, the DNA is TGTGCCAGCAGCTGGGGACAGAACACCGGGGAGCTGTTTTTT.

This chain connects TRBV9 to TRBJ2-7, with 8 bases aligning to TRBD2. Trimming removed 3 bases from V and 0 bases from J; junction bases left unmatched: 5. There are 15 residues in the CDR3. Germline V gives CDR1 SGDLS, CDR2 YYNGEE. The CDR3 DNA sequence: TGTGCCAGCAGCGAGAGCGGGGGTAGCTCCTACGAGCAGTACTTC. Residues: CASSESGGSSYEQYF.

The chain's CDR3 is CAWSGQAAYGYTF. The CDR3 region has the DNA TGTGCCTGGAGTGGGCAGGCTGCCTATGGCTACACCTTC. The J gene is TRBJ1-2, the V gene TRBV30; D gene unclear. Germline CDR1 is GTSNPN and CDR2 is SVGIG (reference sequence). V was trimmed by 1 base and J by 4 bases, leaving 10 bases between them. The CDR3 runs to 13 residues. The variable domain in full, with the rest retrieved from reference TRBV30 and TRBJ1-2, is SQTIHQWPATLVQPVGSPLSLECTVEGTSNPNLYWYRQAAGRGLQLLFYSVGIGQISSEVPQNLSASRPQDRQFILSSKKLLLSDSGFYLCAWSGQAAYGYTFGSGTRLTVV.

This chain joins TRBV19 and TRBJ1-3, with D perhaps matching TRBD1 (5 bases). The germline gives CDR1 LNHDA, CDR2 SQIVND (reference sequence). V was pared by 5 bases and J by 2 bases, with 16 bases between. CDR3 size: 16 residues. Here the CDR3 DNA reads TGTGCCAGTAGTCGGAGGGGCGCGGGTCCTGGAAACACCATATATTTT. Residues: CASSRRGAGPGNTIYF.

The gene calls are TRBV5-4 and TRBJ1-1; 9 nucleotides agree with TRBD1. The CDR3 has 14 amino acids. V dropped 7 bases and J dropped 4; count of bases not matched to a gene: 8. In germline, CDR1 is SGHNT, CDR2 YYREEE (reference sequence). The CDR3 DNA sequence: TGTGCCAGCCAAACCGGGACAGGGTTCACTGAAGCTTTCTTT. Residues: CASQTGTGFTEAFF.

DNA of the CDR3: TGCGCCAGCAGCTTGTCGCAAGAGACCCAGTACTTC. This sequence encodes CASSLSQETQYF. The chain recombines TRBV5-1 with TRBJ2-5; D not resolved. The V gene's germline CDR1 is SGHRS and CDR2 YFSETQ. V gave up 1 base and J gave up 2 bases, with 3 bases separating them. This CDR3 has 12 residues.

The rearrangement joins TRBV19 to TRBJ2-5; weak D call: TRBD2 (6 bases). Trimming shortened V by 5 bases and J by 4 bases, and 17 bases separated the two germline ends. The CDR3 runs to 15 residues. Germline assignment: CDR1 LNHDA and CDR2 SQIVND (reference sequence). CDR3: CASSYGGRRGETQYF. The CDR3 DNA reads TGTGCCAGTAGTTACGGAGGGCGACGGGGAGAGACCCAGTACTTC.

The J gene is TRBJ2-3, the V gene TRBV6-1, with D perhaps TRBD2 (6 bases). The CDR3 length is 15 residues. Germline CDR1 and CDR2: MNHNS and SASEGT. Between the trimmed V and J ends, which lost 1 base and 9 bases, there was a span of 17 bases. The CDR3 loop reads CASSEGRRDLTTQYF. The CDR3 DNA reads as TGTGCCAGCAGTGAAGGTCGGAGGGACTTAACCACGCAGTATTTT.

This sequence joins TRBV30 and TRBJ1-2; D is uncertain. From germline, CDR1 is GTSNPN and CDR2 SVGIG (reference sequence). V was trimmed by 2 bases and J by 2 bases, leaving 3 bases between them. This CDR3 is 11 amino acids long. CDR3 in amino acids: CAWSTNYGYTF. The CDR3 coding sequence is TGTGCCTGGAGTACCAACTATGGCTACACCTTC.

This clone was found a few times. The chain combines TRBV6-5 with TRBJ2-2; D is uncertain. Germline V gives CDR1 MNHEY, CDR2 SVGAGI. V lost 0 bases to trimming and J lost 4 bases, with 0 bases between them. CDR3 length: 12 residues. CDR3 amino acids: CASSYSTGELFF. The DNA of the CDR3 is TGTGCCAGCAGTTACTCCACCGGGGAGCTGTTTTTT.

The genes are TRBV6-5 and TRBJ1-2; a possible D gene is TRBD1 (5 bases). The CDR3 covers 14 residues. Germline V gene data show CDR1 as MNHEY and CDR2 as SVGAGI. V was pared by 0 bases and J by 8 bases, with 13 bases between. CDR3 in amino acids: CASSYSKVGTGYTF. In nucleotides, the CDR3 is TGTGCCAGCAGTTACTCGAAGGTCGGGACGGGCTACACCTTC.